The 13 T cell receptor beta chains reported below all come from one sample, sequenced in a study of cytomegalovirus exposure and HLA in healthy donors. The PCR contained 60 Vbeta and 13 Jbeta primers. Using immunoSEQ multiplex PCR, the repertoire was profiled, and TCRdb retains in-frame clones only, with some absent. The sample has about 160,000 clones; approximately 81% are singletons. Sample: PBMCs. Receptor source: a young man in good health and CMV-seronegative.

The CDR3 region has the DNA TGTGCCAGTAGCCTGGGATGGGGCGGGAGCGGTGAGCAGTTCTTC. Residues: CASSLGWGGSGEQFF. The V and J genes are TRBV19 and TRBJ2-1; TRBD2 matches 7 bases. The CDR3 runs to 15 residues. Trimming at V came to 6 bases and at J to 9 bases, leaving 14 bases not matched to a gene. The germline V gene encodes CDR1 LNHDA and CDR2 SQIVND (reference sequence).

This clone was found once. The chain recombines TRBV7-2 with TRBJ2-1; D not certain. Germline V gene data show CDR1 as SGHTA and CDR2 as FQGNSA. CDR3 size: 15 residues. Between the trimmed V and J ends, which lost 3 bases and 0 bases, there was a span of 9 bases. For the CDR3, the DNA is TGTGCCAGCAGCTTTGATGGCGGCTCCTACAATGAGCAGTTCTTC. Its translation: CASSFDGGSYNEQFF. The whole variable domain, filled in from reference TRBV7-2 and TRBJ2-1, reads GAGVSQSPSNKVTEKGKDVELRCDPISGHTALYWYRQSLGQGLEFLIYFQGNSAPDKSGLPSDRFSAERTGGSVSTLTIQRTQQEDSAVYLCASSFDGGSYNEQFFGPGTRLTVL.

This clone was counted only a few times. This chain links TRBV6-1 with TRBJ1-6; no reliable D call. The CDR3 covers 15 residues. Germline CDR1 is MNHNS and CDR2 is SASEGT. V lost 2 bases and J lost 7, with 12 bases in between. CDR3 in DNA: TGTGCCAGCAGTGAATGGGAGGCCTCGAATTCACCCCTCCACTTT. This encodes CASSEWEASNSPLHF.

V and J are TRBV10-3 and TRBJ2-7, with 12 positions matching TRBD1. The CDR3 runs 17 residues. Looked up from germline, CDR1 is ENHRY and CDR2 is SYGVKD. V shed 6 bases, J shed 0 bases, and the junction held 9 bases outside the gene matches. The CDR3 DNA reads TGTGCCATCAGCCCAACGGGACAGGGGGCTTCCTCCTACGAGCAGTACTTC. Translated: CAISPTGQGASSYEQYF.

The J gene is TRBJ2-2, the V gene TRBV15, with 7 bases matching TRBD1. The CDR3 is 18 residues long. V was clipped by 0 bases and J by 1 base; unmatched bases: 8. Germline V gene sequence: CDR1 LNHNV, CDR2 YYDKDF (reference sequence). CDR3 sequence: CATSRDGATGMNTGELFF. The CDR3 bases are TGTGCCACCAGCAGAGATGGGGCGACAGGGATGAACACCGGGGAGCTGTTTTTT.

The chain carries TRBV27 and TRBJ2-1, with 9 bases that match TRBD2. The CDR3 is made up of 15 amino acids. CDR1 and CDR2 (germline): MNHEY, SMNVEV (reference sequence). After removal of 5 bases from V and 2 bases from J, the junction contained 4 bases not matched to a gene. The CDR3 coding sequence is TGTGCCAGCAGTAGGGCGGGAGGGCCCTACAATGAGCAGTTCTTC. Protein sequence: CASSRAGGPYNEQFF.

This clone was seen a single time. The chain recombines TRBV5-1 with TRBJ2-7; no definite D call. CDR3 length equals 14 residues. In germline, CDR1 is SGHRS, CDR2 YFSETQ. The V gene lost 1 base and the J gene lost 6 bases, with 14 bases spanning the gap. CDR3 sequence (DNA): TGCGCCAGCAGCTTGTCGAGGCAGACGGTCGAGCAGTACTTC. It specifies CASSLSRQTVEQYF. Based on the CDR3 plus reference TRBV5-1 and TRBJ2-7, the full variable domain is KAGVTQTPRYLIKTRGQQVTLSCSPISGHRSVSWYQQTPGQGLQFLFEYFSETQRNKGNFPGRFSGRQFSNSRSEMNVSTLELGDSALYLCASSLSRQTVEQYFGPGTRLTVT.

V is TRBV5-4 and J is TRBJ2-5; D might be TRBD2 (7 bases). V lost 4 bases, J lost 2 bases, and 9 bases lay in between. This CDR3 region has 13 residues. Germline assignment: CDR1 SGHNT and CDR2 YYREEE (reference sequence). CDR3 nucleotides: TGTGCCAGCAGCAAGGGGGGGCAAGAGACCCAGTACTTC. It specifies CASSKGGQETQYF.

A single count supports this clone. The J gene is TRBJ1-5, the V gene TRBV5-1; 7 bases are a match to TRBD1. The ends lost 1 base at V and 2 bases at J; junction bases unmatched: 3. In germline, CDR1 is SGHRS, CDR2 YFSETQ. CDR3 length equals 15 residues. In DNA, the CDR3 is TGCGCCAGCAGCTTGACAGGGGCGGGCAATCAGCCCCAGCATTTT. Residues: CASSLTGAGNQPQHF. Full variable domain (remainder filled in from reference TRBV5-1 and TRBJ1-5): KAGVTQTPRYLIKTRGQQVTLSCSPISGHRSVSWYQQTPGQGLQFLFEYFSETQRNKGNFPGRFSGRQFSNSRSEMNVSTLELGDSALYLCASSLTGAGNQPQHFGDGTRLSIL.

This clone was seen once. V usage is TRBV5-1 and J usage is TRBJ2-5; TRBD1 matches at 9 bases. The end of the DNA aligns better with TRBJ2-7, so the J call may be wrong. Germline V gene lookup returns CDR1 SGHRS and CDR2 YFSETQ. The length of the CDR3 is 15 residues. CDR3 nucleotides: TGCGCCAGCAGCGCCACCCCCGGACAGGGGAGCGAGCAGTACTTC. Protein sequence: CASSATPGQGSEQYF.

J is TRBJ2-5 and V is TRBV2; tentatively, D is TRBD2 (5 bases). The germline gives CDR1 SNHLY, CDR2 FYNNEI. This CDR3 contains 15 residues. V was trimmed by 7 bases and J by 3 bases, leaving 18 bases between them. CDR3 bases: TGTGCCAGCAACCCCCCCCGGGGAAGCGAAGAGACCCAGTACTTC. Its translation is CASNPPRGSEETQYF.

This clone was seen more than once but under ten times. This rearrangement joins TRBV7-2 to TRBJ2-2; 10 bases are a match to TRBD2. This CDR3 spans 16 amino acids. Germline V gives CDR1 SGHTA, CDR2 FQGNSA. The trim removed 3 bases at V and 4 bases at J, leaving 5 bases unmatched. CDR3 sequence: CASSFSGRASTGELFF. The CDR3 region has the DNA TGTGCCAGCAGCTTCAGCGGGAGGGCCTCCACCGGGGAGCTGTTTTTT.

The rearrangement joins TRBV6-5 to TRBJ1-6, with no clear D. Germline CDR1 and CDR2: MNHEY and SVGAGI. The CDR3 has 14 amino acids. V was clipped by 6 bases and J by 6 bases, with 12 bases between them. The CDR3 DNA sequence: TGTGCCAGCAGACCAGCCGGGTCTAATTCACCCCTCCACTTT. It codes for CASRPAGSNSPLHF.